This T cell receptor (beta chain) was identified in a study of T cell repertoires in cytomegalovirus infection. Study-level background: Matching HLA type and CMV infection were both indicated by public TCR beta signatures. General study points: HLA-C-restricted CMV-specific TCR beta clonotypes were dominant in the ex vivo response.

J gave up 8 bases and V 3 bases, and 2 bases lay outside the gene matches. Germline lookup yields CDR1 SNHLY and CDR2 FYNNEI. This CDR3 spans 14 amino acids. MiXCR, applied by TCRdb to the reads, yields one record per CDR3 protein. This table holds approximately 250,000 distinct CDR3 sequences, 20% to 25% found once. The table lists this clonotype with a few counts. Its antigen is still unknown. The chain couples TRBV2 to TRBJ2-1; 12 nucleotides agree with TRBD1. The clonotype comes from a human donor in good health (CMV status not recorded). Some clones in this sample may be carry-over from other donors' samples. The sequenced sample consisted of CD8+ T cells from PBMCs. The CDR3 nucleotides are TGTGCCAGCAGTGAGGGGACAGGGGGCTATGAGCAGTTCTTC. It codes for CASSEGTGGYEQFF.